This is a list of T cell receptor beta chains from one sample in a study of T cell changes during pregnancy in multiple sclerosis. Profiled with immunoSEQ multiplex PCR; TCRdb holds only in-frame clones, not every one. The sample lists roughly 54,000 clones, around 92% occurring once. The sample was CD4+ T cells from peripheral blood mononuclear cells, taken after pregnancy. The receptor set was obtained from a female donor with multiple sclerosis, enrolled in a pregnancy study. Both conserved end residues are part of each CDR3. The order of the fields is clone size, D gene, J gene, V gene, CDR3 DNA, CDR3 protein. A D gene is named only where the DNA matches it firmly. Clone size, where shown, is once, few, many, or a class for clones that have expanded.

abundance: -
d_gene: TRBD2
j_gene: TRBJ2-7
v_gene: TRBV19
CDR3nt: TGTGCCAGTAGTAGAACTAGCGGGGGGACCTACGAGCAGTACTTC
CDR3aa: CASSRTSGGTYEQYF

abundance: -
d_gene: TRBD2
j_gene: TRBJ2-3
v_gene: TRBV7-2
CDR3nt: TGTGCCAGCAGCTCAATAGCGGGGGCCATTTCCAATACGCAGTATTTT
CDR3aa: CASSSIAGAISNTQYF

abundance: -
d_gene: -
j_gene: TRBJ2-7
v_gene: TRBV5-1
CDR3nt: TGCGCCAGCAGCTTGGCCCGCGGGGGCACGTACGAGCAGTACTTC
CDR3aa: CASSLARGGTYEQYF

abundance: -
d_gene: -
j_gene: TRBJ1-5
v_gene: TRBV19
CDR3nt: TGTGCCAGTAGTATAGGAGACTCCAATCAGCCCCAGCATTTT
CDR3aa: CASSIGDSNQPQHF

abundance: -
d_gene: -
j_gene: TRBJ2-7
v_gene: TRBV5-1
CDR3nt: TGCGCCAGCAGCTCGGGCTACGAGCAGTACTTC
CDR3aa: CASSSGYEQYF

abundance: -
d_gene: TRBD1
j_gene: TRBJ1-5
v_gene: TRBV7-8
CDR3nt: TGTGCCAGCAGTAACCGGACAGGGAGCAATCAGCCCCAGCATTTT
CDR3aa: CASSNRTGSNQPQHF

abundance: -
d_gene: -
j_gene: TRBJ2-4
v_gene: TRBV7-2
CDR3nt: TGTGCCAGCAGCTTAGGGGGGCGGCGGGACATTCAGTACTTC
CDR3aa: CASSLGGRRDIQYF

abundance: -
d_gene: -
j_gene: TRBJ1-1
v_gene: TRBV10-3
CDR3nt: TGTGCCATCAGTGAACAGGGTCCCAACACTGAAGCTTTCTTT
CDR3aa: CAISEQGPNTEAFF

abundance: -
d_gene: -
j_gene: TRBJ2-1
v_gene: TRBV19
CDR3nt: TGTGCCAGTAGTATCCGGGGGCGGGGGGAGCAGTTCTTC
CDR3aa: CASSIRGRGEQFF

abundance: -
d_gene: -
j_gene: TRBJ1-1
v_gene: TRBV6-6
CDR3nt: TGTGCCAGCAGTTATTCCATCGACTTTGAAGCTTTCTTT
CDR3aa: CASSYSIDFEAFF

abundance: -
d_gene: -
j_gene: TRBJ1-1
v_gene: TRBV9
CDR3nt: TGTGCCAGCAGCGTAGGGGGCCTAATGAACACTGAAGCTTTCTTT
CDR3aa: CASSVGGLMNTEAFF

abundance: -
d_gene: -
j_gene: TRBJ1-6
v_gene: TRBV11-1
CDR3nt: TGTGCCAGTTCTACGGGACAATATAATTCACCCCTCCACTTT
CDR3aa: CASSTGQYNSPLHF

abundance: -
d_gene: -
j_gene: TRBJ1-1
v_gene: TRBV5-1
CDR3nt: TGCGCCAGCAGCTTGGTCCGGACAGCGAACACTGAAGCTTTCTTT
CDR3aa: CASSLVRTANTEAFF

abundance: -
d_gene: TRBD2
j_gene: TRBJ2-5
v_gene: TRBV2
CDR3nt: TGTGCCAGCGCCGCCTGGCGGGGGGACAAGTACTTC
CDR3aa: CASAAWRGDKYF

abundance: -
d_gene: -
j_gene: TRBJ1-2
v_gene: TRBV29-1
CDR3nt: TGCAGCGTTGGAAGGGGCAGGGGCCCCGGCTACACCTTC
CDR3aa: CSVGRGRGPGYTF

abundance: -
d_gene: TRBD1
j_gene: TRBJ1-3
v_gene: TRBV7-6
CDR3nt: TGTGCCAGCAGCCCGGACAGGATTGGAAACACCATATATTTT
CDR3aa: CASSPDRIGNTIYF

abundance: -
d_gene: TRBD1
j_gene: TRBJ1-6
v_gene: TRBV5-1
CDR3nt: TGCGCCAGCAGCCTTACAGGGGGCAATTCACCCCTCCACTTT
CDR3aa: CASSLTGGNSPLHF

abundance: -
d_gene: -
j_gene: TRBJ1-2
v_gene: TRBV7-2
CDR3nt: TGTGCCAGCAGCTTAGGGACATCTAACTATGGCTACACCTTC
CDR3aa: CASSLGTSNYGYTF

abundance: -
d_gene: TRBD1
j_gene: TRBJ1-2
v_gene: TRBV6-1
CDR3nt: TGTGCCAGCAGTGCCCCGTCGGGAGGGGGCCCCTATGGCTACACCTTC
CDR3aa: CASSAPSGGGPYGYTF

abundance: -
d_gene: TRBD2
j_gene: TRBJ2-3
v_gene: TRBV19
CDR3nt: TGTGCCAGTAGTATACTAGCGGGGGGCCGCACAGATACGCAGTATTTT
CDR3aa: CASSILAGGRTDTQYF

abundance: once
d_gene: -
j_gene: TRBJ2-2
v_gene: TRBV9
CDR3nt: TGTGCCAGCAGCGTAGGGCCCGGGGAGCTGTTTTTT
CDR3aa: CASSVGPGELFF

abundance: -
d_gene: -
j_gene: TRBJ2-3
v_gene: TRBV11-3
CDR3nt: TGTGCCAGCAGCCCCGGTCCTTCGGCAGATACGCAGTATTTT
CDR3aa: CASSPGPSADTQYF

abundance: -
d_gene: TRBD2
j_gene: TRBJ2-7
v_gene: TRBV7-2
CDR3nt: TGTGCCAGCAGCGAGCAGGGAGGGAGCTACGAGCAGTACTTC
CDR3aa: CASSEQGGSYEQYF

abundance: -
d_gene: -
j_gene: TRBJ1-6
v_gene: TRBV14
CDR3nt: TGTGCCAGCAGCGAGAACTATTCACCCCTCCACTTT
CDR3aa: CASSENYSPLHF

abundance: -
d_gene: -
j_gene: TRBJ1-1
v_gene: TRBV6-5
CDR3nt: TGTGCCAGCAGTCAGAGGGGGACTGAAGCTTTCTTT
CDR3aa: CASSQRGTEAFF

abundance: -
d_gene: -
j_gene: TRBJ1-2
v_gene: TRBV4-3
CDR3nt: TGCGCCAGCAGCCAAGGACAGCGCAACTATGGCTACACCTTC
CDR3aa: CASSQGQRNYGYTF

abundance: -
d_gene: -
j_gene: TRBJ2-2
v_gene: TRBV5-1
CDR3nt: TGCGCCAGCAGCCCGGATTGGCGGGCCGGGGAGCTGTTTTTT
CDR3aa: CASSPDWRAGELFF

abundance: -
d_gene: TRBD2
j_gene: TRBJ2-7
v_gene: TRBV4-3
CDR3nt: TGCGCCAGCAGCCAAGGGCTAGCGGGGGAGTTGTACGAGCAGTACTTC
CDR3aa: CASSQGLAGELYEQYF

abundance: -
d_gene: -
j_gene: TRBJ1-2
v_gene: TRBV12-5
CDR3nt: TGTGCTAGTGGCCCCAACCTCCGACAGGATGGCTACACCTTC
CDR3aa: CASGPNLRQDGYTF

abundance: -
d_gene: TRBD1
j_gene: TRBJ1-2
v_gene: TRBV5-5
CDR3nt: TGTGCCAGCAGCCTAATAACAGGGGGTGGCTACACCTTC
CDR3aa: CASSLITGGGYTF

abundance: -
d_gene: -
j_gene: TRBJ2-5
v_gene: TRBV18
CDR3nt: TGTGCCAGCTCACCTCAACGGACAGTTCAAGAGACCCAGTACTTC
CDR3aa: CASSPQRTVQETQYF